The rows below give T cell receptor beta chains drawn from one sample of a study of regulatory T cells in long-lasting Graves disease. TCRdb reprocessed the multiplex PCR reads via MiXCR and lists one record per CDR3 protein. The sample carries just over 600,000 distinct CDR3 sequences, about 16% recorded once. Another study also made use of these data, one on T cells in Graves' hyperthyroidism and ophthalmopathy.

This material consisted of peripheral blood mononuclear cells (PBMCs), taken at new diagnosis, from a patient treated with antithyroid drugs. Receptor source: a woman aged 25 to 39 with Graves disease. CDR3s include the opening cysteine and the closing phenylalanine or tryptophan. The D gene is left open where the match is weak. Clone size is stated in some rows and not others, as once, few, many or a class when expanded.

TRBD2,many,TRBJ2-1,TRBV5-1,CASSRVAGVRNEQFF,TGTGCCAGCAGCCGTGTAGCGGGAGTCCGCAATGAGCAGTTCTTC
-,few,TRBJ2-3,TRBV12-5,CASGLDTDTQYF,TGTGCTAGTGGTTTAGACACAGATACGCAGTATTTT
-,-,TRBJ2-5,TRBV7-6,CASSSTKQETQYF,TGTGCCAGCAGCTCGACAAAACAAGAGACCCAGTACTTC
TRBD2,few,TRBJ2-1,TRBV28,CASSLQGTSGKSNEQFF,TGTGCCAGCAGCCTCCAAGGGACTAGCGGAAAATCCAATGAGCAGTTCTTC
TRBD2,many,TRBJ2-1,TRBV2,CASSPLAGAYNEQFF,TGTGCCAGCAGCCCGTTAGCGGGAGCCTACAATGAGCAGTTCTTC
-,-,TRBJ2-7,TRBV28,CASSDGPAHEQYF,TGTGCCAGCAGCGATGGCCCGGCCCACGAGCAGTACTTC
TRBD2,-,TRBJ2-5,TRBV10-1,CAGSDGTSGAETQYF,TGCGCCGGCAGTGACGGGACTAGCGGGGCAGAGACCCAGTACTTC
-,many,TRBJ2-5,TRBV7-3,CASSLNSAETQYF,TGTGCCAGCAGCTTAAACAGCGCGGAGACCCAGTACTTC
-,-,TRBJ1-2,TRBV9,CASSVREKANYGYTF,TGTGCCAGCAGCGTGCGGGAGAAAGCTAACTATGGCTACACCTTC
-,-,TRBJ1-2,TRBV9,CASSVQVNYGYTF,TGTGCCAGCAGCGTACAGGTTAACTATGGCTACACCTTC
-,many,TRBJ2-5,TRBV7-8,CASRSVEYQETQYF,TGTGCCAGCAGGTCGGTGGAGTACCAAGAGACCCAGTACTTC
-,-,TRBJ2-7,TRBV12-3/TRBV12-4,CASSLSVLQYF,TGTGCCAGCAGTTTGTCCGTACTACAGTACTTC
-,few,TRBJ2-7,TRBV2,CACGRQGRASGEQYF,TGTGCATGCGGACGGCAGGGCCGAGCTTCGGGCGAGCAGTACTTC
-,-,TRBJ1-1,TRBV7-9,CASSLVSFENTEAFF,TGTGCCAGCAGCTTAGTCTCGTTTGAGAACACTGAAGCTTTCTTT
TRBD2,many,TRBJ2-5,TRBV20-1,CSAPRTSRETQYF,TGCAGTGCTCCCCGGACTAGCAGGGAGACCCAGTACTTC
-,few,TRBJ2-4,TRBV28,CASSPFGSAPKNIQYF,TGTGCCAGCAGCCCTTTCGGTTCGGCACCCAAAAACATTCAGTACTTC
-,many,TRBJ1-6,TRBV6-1,CASSKTYAFRSPLHF,TGTGCCAGCAGTAAAACCTACGCCTTTCGTTCACCCCTCCACTTT
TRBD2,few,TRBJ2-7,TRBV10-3,CAIQQREAYEQYF,TGTGCCATCCAACAGCGGGAGGCTTACGAGCAGTACTTC
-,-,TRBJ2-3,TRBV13,CASSGRQKTTDTQYF,TGTGCCAGCAGCGGCCGACAGAAAACCACAGATACGCAGTATTTT
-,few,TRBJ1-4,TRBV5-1,CASSLGGLNAEKLFF,TGCGCCAGCAGCTTGGGGGGACTCAACGCTGAAAAACTGTTTTTT